These T cell receptor beta chains were read from a single sample in a study of shared clonotypes between healthy human individuals. Profiled with immunoSEQ multiplex PCR; TCRdb holds only in-frame clones, not every one. The profile covers about 2.1 million clones, with 90% to 95% appearing a single time and approximately 1.7% taken by the ten largest. The specimen sequenced was naive CD8+ T cells from PBMCs. All receptors derive from a man younger than 35 in good health. Some clones in this sample may be carry-over from other donors' samples. Both conserved end residues are part of each CDR3. Some rows have no size entry. The others give once, few or many, or a class for an expanded clone.

- | TRBJ2-7 | TRBV28 | CASSYRDRGLNSYEQYF
- | TRBJ2-1 | TRBV14 | CASSLRTSWDEQFF
- | TRBJ1-1 | TRBV21-1 | CASSKVSSRGGFPEAFF
- | TRBJ1-5 | TRBV6-1 | CASSETGQVASNQPQHF
- | TRBJ1-5 | TRBV9 | CASSVEGGSNQPQHF
- | TRBJ2-1 | TRBV27 | CASSFLGTSGSAVNEQFF
- | TRBJ1-1 | TRBV29-1 | CSVELPNRGTEAFF
- | TRBJ2-1 | TRBV11-1 | CASSLALRTSGPNEQFF
- | TRBJ2-1 | TRBV5-8 | CASTPQVGQINEQFF
- | TRBJ2-3 | TRBV5-1 | CASSWVGLPPDTQYF
- | TRBJ1-3 | TRBV9 | CASSVVGFGNTIYF
- | TRBJ1-4 | TRBV15 | CATSARTGKNEKLFF
- | TRBJ2-7 | TRBV29-1 | CSVIAGGTYEQYF
- | TRBJ2-1 | TRBV19 | CASSIALPGTGDYNEQFF
- | TRBJ2-1 | TRBV7-9 | CASSPPGGRAEQFF
- | TRBJ2-3 | TRBV6-5 | CASSSRDRVTDTQYF
once | TRBJ1-3 | TRBV10-3 | CAIRGGLDTRAGNTIYF
- | TRBJ1-2 | TRBV27 | CASSLVRGYGYTF
- | TRBJ2-1 | TRBV10-1 | CASSESGGLRNNEQFF
- | TRBJ2-7 | TRBV9 | CASSGETSGATYEQYF
- | TRBJ1-1 | TRBV30 | CAWSIDKATEAFF
- | TRBJ1-5 | TRBV6-1 | CASSEGTVSNQPQHF
- | TRBJ2-7 | TRBV7-9 | CASTSQGAGKQYF
- | TRBJ1-4 | TRBV7-9 | CASSQRDGDNEKLFF
- | TRBJ2-3 | TRBV10-3 | CAISGISGTDTQYF
- | TRBJ1-6 | TRBV19 | CASSILVAVQPLHF
- | TRBJ2-7 | TRBV30 | CAWSQEADYSYEQYF
- | TRBJ1-1 | TRBV28 | CASSWRGGALNTEAFF
- | TRBJ1-1 | TRBV27 | CASSVLPGQKENTEAFF